The TCR beta chain under discussion was sequenced for a study of T and B cells in COVID-19 patients. TRB was amplified from about 260-540 ng of blood genomic DNA. This clonotype appeared a few times. BIOMED2 TRB-A/B primer pools were used in multiplex TRB PCR. TCRdb re-called the multiplex PCR reads through MiXCR, storing one row per CDR3 protein. In the table there are about 8,700 distinct CDR3 sequences, 31% of which are singletons. Sequenced input: blood. The TCR was taken from a human donor who had recovered from COVID-19.

The CDR3 protein is CASSSDSISTDTQYF. For the CDR3, the DNA is TGTGCCAGCAGTTCGGACAGTATAAGCACAGATACGCAGTATTTT. The gene calls are TRBV6-6 and TRBJ2-3; TRBD1 might be the D (6 bases). Germline CDR1 reads MNHNY; CDR2 reads SVGAGI (reference sequence). V was clipped by 4 bases and J by 0 bases, with 11 bases between them. The CDR3 totals 15 residues.